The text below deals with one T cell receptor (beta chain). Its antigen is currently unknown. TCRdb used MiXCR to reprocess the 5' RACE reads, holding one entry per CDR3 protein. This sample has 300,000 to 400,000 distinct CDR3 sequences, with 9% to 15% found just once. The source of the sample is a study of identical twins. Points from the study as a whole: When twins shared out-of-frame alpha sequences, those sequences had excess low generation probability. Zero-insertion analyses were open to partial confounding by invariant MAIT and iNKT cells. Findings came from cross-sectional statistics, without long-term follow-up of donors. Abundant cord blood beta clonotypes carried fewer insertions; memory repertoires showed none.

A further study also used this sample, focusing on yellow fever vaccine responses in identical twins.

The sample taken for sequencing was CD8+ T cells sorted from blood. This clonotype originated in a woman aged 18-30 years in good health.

CDR3 in DNA: TGTGCCAGCAGCGAGGACACGAGATTCCCGATTGAAGAGAACACTGAAGCTTTCTTT. Translation: CASSEDTRFPIEENTEAFF. V and J are TRBV11-1 and TRBJ1-1; possibly TRBD1 for D (5 bases). V lost 5 bases to trimming and J lost 1 base, with 26 bases between them. CDR3 length: 19 amino acids. Germline lookup yields CDR1 SGHAT and CDR2 FQDESV (reference sequence).